This note documents a single T cell receptor (beta chain) sequence. The antigen remains unidentified. Anti-CD3/anti-CD28 beads served as a nonspecific positive control stimulus. Responding CD4+ T cells were sorted by upregulation of both CD40 ligand and CD69. Adults with HIV-1 started suppressive ART while chronically infected. Stimulated PBMCs had first been depleted of CD8+ T cells. CD8-depleted PBMCs were stimulated 15 to 20 hours with anti-CD28/CD49d costimulation, CD40-blocking antibody and enfuvirtide. The sample originates from a study of persistence of HIV-infected CD4 T cells. Overall study context: A larger, less memory-rich fraction responded to anti-CD3/anti-CD28 beads than to antigen.

Sequencing used immunoSEQ version 4 in survey mode. Assay used: immunoSEQ multiplex PCR; TCRdb lists only in-frame clones, some missing. The table shows 40,000 or so clones, with about 87% occurring only once. V was pared by 2 bases and J by 2 bases, with 7 bases between. CDR1 GTSNPN and CDR2 SVGIG come from the germline V gene (reference sequence). This CDR3 contains 13 residues. The sequence was collected from an adult woman with HIV who was CMV-seropositive. Sequenced here: CD4+ T cells sorted from PBMCs after roughly 20-hour stimulation, sampled from a patient who received antiretroviral therapy. The J gene is TRBJ2-1, the V gene TRBV30; no clear D gene. CDR3 sequence reads: CAWSLGAYNEQFF. The CDR3 bases are TGTGCCTGGAGTCTTGGGGCCTACAATGAGCAGTTCTTC.